This T cell receptor beta chain is drawn from a study of identical twins. Study-wide results and caveats: Modeled out-of-frame TCR alpha sharing in monozygotic twins fell below observed levels.

Template switching added a universal primer binding site, and final cDNA carried unique molecular identifiers. TCRdb recomputed calls from the 5' RACE reads with MiXCR, one row per CDR3 protein. The sample has 450,000 or so distinct CDR3 sequences, 14% seen once. The V segment lost 5 bases and the J segment 6 bases; nucleotides outside the gene matches: 13. CDR1 is SGHTA and CDR2 is FQGNSA in the germline V gene. The CDR3 is 16 residues long. This clonotype was counted between two and nine times. Its antigen remains unidentified. Separately, the same data were catalogued under a study of yellow fever vaccine responses in identical twins.

Sequencing was performed on CD4+ T cells sorted from blood. The clonotype was recovered from a woman aged 18-29 years in good health. This rearrangement joins TRBV7-2 to TRBJ2-3, with TRBD2 matching 8 bases. CDR3 DNA sequence: TGTGCCAGCAGCAAAATGGGGGCGGGAGGTATGGATACGCAGTATTTT. This sequence encodes CASSKMGAGGMDTQYF.